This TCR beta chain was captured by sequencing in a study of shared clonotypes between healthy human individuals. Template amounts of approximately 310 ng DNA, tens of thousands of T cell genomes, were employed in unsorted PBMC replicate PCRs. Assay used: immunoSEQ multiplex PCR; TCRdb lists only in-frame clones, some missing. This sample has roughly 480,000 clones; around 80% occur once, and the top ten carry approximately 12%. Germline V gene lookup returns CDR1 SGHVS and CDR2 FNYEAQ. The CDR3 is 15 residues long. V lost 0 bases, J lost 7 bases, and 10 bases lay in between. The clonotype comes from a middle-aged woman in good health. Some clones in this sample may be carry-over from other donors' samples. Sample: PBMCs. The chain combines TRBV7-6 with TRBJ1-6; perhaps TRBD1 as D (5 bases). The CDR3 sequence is CASSLAGVLNSPLHF. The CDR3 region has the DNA TGTGCCAGCAGCTTAGCGGGGGTGTTGAATTCACCCCTCCACTTT. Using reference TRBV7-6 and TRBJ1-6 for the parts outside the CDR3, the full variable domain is GAGVSQSPRYKVTKRGQDVALRCDPISGHVSLYWYRQALGQGPEFLTYFNYEAQQDKSGLPNDRFSAERPEGSISTLTIQRTEQRDSAMYRCASSLAGVLNSPLHFGNGTRLTVT.